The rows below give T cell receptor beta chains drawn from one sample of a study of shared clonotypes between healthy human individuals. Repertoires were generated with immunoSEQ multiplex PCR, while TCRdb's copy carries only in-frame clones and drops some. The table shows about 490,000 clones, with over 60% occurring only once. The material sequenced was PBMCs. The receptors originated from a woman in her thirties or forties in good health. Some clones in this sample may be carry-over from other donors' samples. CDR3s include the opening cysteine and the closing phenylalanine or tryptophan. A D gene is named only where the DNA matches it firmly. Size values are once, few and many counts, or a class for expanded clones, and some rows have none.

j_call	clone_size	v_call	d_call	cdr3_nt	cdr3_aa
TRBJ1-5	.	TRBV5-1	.	TGCGCCAGCAGCTTGGGTGGGCAGAATCAGCCCCAGCATTTT	CASSLGGQNQPQHF
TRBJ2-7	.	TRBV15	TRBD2	TGTGCCACCAGCAGAGATCTGGCTAGCGGATCCTACGAGCAGTACTTC	CATSRDLASGSYEQYF
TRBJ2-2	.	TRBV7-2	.	TGTGCCAGCAGGGGAGGTGGGAACACCGGGGAGCTGTTTTTT	CASRGGGNTGELFF
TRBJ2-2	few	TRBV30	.	TGTGCCTGGTGGTCTAGCTGGACTGGGGAGCTGTTTTTT	CAWWSSWTGELFF
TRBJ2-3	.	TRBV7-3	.	TGTGCCAGCAGCCCCACCTCCGGGGGCCTAGATACGCAGTATTTT	CASSPTSGGLDTQYF
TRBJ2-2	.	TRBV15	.	TGTGCCACCAGCCTCCACCGCACCGGGGAGCTGTTTTTT	CATSLHRTGELFF
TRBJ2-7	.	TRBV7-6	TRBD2	TGTGCCAGCAGCTTGAGCGGGAGAAGTTACGAGCAGTACTTC	CASSLSGRSYEQYF
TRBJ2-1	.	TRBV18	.	TGTGCCAGCTCACCAGTCTCGGACTGGACCTACAATGAGCAGTTCTTC	CASSPVSDWTYNEQFF
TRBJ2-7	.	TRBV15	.	TGTGCCACCAGCAGAACAGGGACCCGCGAGCAGTACTTC	CATSRTGTREQYF
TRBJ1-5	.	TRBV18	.	TGTGCCAGCTCACCCACAGGGACGTTCAATCAGCCCCAGCATTTT	CASSPTGTFNQPQHF
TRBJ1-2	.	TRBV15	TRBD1	TGTGCCACCAGCAGGAGAACAGGGGCAGTAAACTATGGCTACACCTTC	CATSRRTGAVNYGYTF
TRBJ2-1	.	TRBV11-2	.	TGTGCCAGCAGCTTGCTCACAAACAATGAGCAGTTCTTC	CASSLLTNNEQFF
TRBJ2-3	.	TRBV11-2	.	TGTGCCAGCAGCTTAGGTTTTGACCGCACAGATACGCAGTATTTT	CASSLGFDRTDTQYF
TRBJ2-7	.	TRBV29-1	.	TGCAGCGTTGGATCAGCCGGGAGTTACGGGCAGTACTTC	CSVGSAGSYGQYF
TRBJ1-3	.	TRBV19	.	TGTGCCAGTAGACAAACAGGCGGTGCGGGGTATTCTGGAAACACCATATATTTT	CASRQTGGAGYSGNTIYF
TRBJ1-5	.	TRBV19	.	TGTGCCAGTACCCAAATGGGCGGGGGGGGTCAGCCCCAGCATTTT	CASTQMGGGGQPQHF
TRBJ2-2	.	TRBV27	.	TGTGCCAGCAGTCTCCAGGGAAACACCGGGGAGCTGTTTTTT	CASSLQGNTGELFF
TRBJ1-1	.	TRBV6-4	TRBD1	TGTGCCAGCCCACCTCACAGACAGGGGATGAACACTGAAGCTTTCTTT	CASPPHRQGMNTEAFF
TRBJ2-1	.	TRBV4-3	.	TGCGCCAGCAGCCAAGAGAGTCCTGCATCAGGGTATCCCTACAATGAGCAGTTCTTC	CASSQESPASGYPYNEQFF
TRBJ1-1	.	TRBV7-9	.	TGTGCCAGCAGCCAAGGGAACACTGAAGCTTTCTTT	CASSQGNTEAFF
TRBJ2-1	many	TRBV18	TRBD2	TGTGCCAGCTCACCACCGGAAGCGGGGTACAATGAGCAGTTCTTC	CASSPPEAGYNEQFF
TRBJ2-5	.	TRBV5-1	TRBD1	TGCGCCAGCAGCTCGACGACAGGGCAAGAGACTCAGTACTTC	CASSSTTGQETQYF
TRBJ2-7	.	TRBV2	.	TGTGCCAGCAGTGAAGCACCGGGGGAAGGCGGGCAGTACTTC	CASSEAPGEGGQYF
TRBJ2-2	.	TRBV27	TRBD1	TGTGCCAGCAGTTTATTCTGGGACAGCGATATCACCGGGGAGCTGTTTTTT	CASSLFWDSDITGELFF
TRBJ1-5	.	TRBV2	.	TGTGCCAGCAGTGACCGGGGGGATGGGCAGCCCCAGCATTTT	CASSDRGDGQPQHF
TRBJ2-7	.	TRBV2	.	TGTGCCAGCAGTGCTCGGCGGTTAACCTACGAGCAGTACTTC	CASSARRLTYEQYF
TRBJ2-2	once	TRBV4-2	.	TGTGCCAGCAGCCAAGATTTGTCCGGGGAGCTGTTTTTT	CASSQDLSGELFF
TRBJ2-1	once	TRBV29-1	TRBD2	TGCAGCGTGGCCCTCAAACTAGCGGGAGGACACAATGAGCAGTTCTTC	CSVALKLAGGHNEQFF
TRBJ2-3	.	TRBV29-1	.	TGCAGCGTCACCCTCACAGGAACAGATACGCAGTATTTT	CSVTLTGTDTQYF
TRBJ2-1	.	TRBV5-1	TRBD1	TGCGCCAGCAGCCAGATACCTTGGGGCGGACAGGGGGGGAGTGAGCAGTTCTTC	CASSQIPWGGQGGSEQFF
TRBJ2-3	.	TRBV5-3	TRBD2	TGTGCCAGAAGCCGACCTAGCGGACCTAGCACAGATACGCAGTATTTT	CARSRPSGPSTDTQYF
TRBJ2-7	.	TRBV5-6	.	TGTGCCAGCAGCTTGAGGGACGGGAGCTACGAGCAGTACTTC	CASSLRDGSYEQYF
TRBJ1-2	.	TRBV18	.	TGTGCCAGCTCACCAGAGGGGTCCTATGGCTACACCTTC	CASSPEGSYGYTF
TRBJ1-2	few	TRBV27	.	TGTGCCAGCAGTTTGGGGTCCGGGGGAACTAACTATGGCTACACCTTC	CASSLGSGGTNYGYTF
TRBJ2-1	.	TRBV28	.	TGTGCCAGCAGTTTTCGGGGGATCGGCGGGAAAGAGTTCTTC	CASSFRGIGGKEFF
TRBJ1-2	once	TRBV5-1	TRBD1	TGCGCCAGCAGCTTGGAGACAGGGGGCGTCTCGGGCGGCTACACCTTC	CASSLETGGVSGGYTF